This T cell receptor beta chain was captured in a study of cytomegalovirus exposure and HLA in healthy donors. With 2 bases clipped from V and 3 bases from J, the junction kept 2 bases outside the gene matches. Germline assignment: CDR1 MNHNY and CDR2 SVGAGI (reference sequence). The CDR3 length is 14 residues. The PCR employed 60 Vbeta primers together with 13 Jbeta primers. Sequencing was performed with immunoSEQ multiplex PCR; in TCRdb, only in-frame clones are kept and a portion is missing. The sample gives 90,000 to 150,000 clones, 65% to 80% of which show up once; around 5.5% is in the top ten. Study-wide results and caveats: Being indistinguishable, some V segments were excluded, TRBV6-2 and TRBV6-3 among them.

The sample holds a few counts of this clone. Its antigen remains unknown. The sequence derives from a man between 18 and 29 years old in good health and CMV-seropositive. Sequencing was carried out using PBMCs. This chain joins TRBV6-6 and TRBJ2-7, with 9 positions matching TRBD2. Here the CDR3 DNA reads TGTGCCAGCAGTTACGGACTAGCGAGCTACGAGCAGTACTTC. It specifies CASSYGLASYEQYF.